Each of the 8 T cell receptor beta chains below was sequenced from the same sample in a study of blood T cell repertoires in COVID-19. Libraries were prepared by immunoSEQ multiplex PCR; TCRdb keeps only in-frame clonotypes and omits some of them. Of some 180,000 clones listed, 85% are singletons. Sequences were obtained from PBMCs or T cells enriched from blood (not recorded which). These receptors were collected from a man aged 35-49 years who had recovered from COVID-19.

As DNA, the CDR3 is TGCGCCAGCAGCTTAACAGGAATAGGTTCGGCGCAGTATTTT. It codes for CASSLTGIGSAQYF. The chain employs TRBV5-1 and TRBJ2-3; D possibly corresponds to TRBD1 (5 bases). Germline V gene data show CDR1 as SGHRS and CDR2 as YFSETQ. CDR3 length: 14 amino acids. With 2 bases removed from V and 10 bases from J, the gap between germline ends came to 17 bases. Full variable domain (missing parts from reference TRBV5-1 and TRBJ2-3): KAGVTQTPRYLIKTRGQQVTLSCSPISGHRSVSWYQQTPGQGLQFLFEYFSETQRNKGNFPGRFSGRQFSNSRSEMNVSTLELGDSALYLCASSLTGIGSAQYFGPGTRLTVL.

The rearrangement uses TRBV10-3 and TRBJ1-5; a weak D match, TRBD1 (5 bases). V lost 2 bases, J lost 3 bases, and 8 bases lay in between. The CDR3 totals 14 residues. Germline V gene lookup returns CDR1 ENHRY and CDR2 SYGVKD. The CDR3, as DNA: TGTGCCATCAGTGAGGCAGGGCCCAATCAGCCCCAGCATTTT. It specifies CAISEAGPNQPQHF.

The rearrangement links TRBV29-1 to TRBJ2-7, with 7 bases lining up with TRBD1. The CDR3 has 13 amino acids. Germline V gene data show CDR1 as SQVTM and CDR2 as ANQGSEA. V shed 4 bases, J shed 4 bases, and the junction held 7 bases outside the gene matches. CDR3 coding DNA: TGCAGCGTTGTGGCAGGGGGTAGGTACGAGCAGTACTTC. Translation gives CSVVAGGRYEQYF.

Written as DNA, the CDR3 is TGTGCCAGCAGCGTAGCTACTAGCGGGGGGATAAATACGCAGTATTTT. This translates into CASSVATSGGINTQYF. The chain has TRBV9 and TRBJ2-3, with 12 bases matching TRBD2. The CDR3 spans 16 residues. Per the germline V gene, CDR1 is SGDLS and CDR2 is YYNGEE. Trimming removed 0 bases from V and 7 bases from J; junction bases left unmatched: 6. Supplemented by reference TRBV9 and TRBJ2-3, the full variable domain reads DSGVTQTPKHLITATGQRVTLRCSPRSGDLSVYWYQQSLDQGLQFLIQYYNGEERAKGNILERFSAQQFPDLHSELNLSSLELGDSALYFCASSVATSGGINTQYFGPGTRLTVL.

This chain links TRBV12-3 or TRBV12-4 with TRBJ1-2; TRBD1 aligns across 10 bases. The CDR3 is 13 residues long. The J segment lost 5 bases and the V segment lost 7 bases, leaving 4 bases of the junction unmatched. This CDR3 reads CASTRTGGYGYTF. CDR3 in DNA: TGTGCCAGCACCCGGACAGGGGGGTATGGCTACACCTTC.

The rearrangement uses TRBV11-2 and TRBJ2-3; the match to TRBD2 covers 7 bases. CDR1 is SGHAT and CDR2 is FQNNGV in the germline V gene. The CDR3 consists of 17 residues. V was pared by 0 bases and J by 5 bases, with 11 bases of the junction left unmatched. In DNA, the CDR3 is TGTGCCAGCAGCTTAGATTTAGTGGCTAGCGGTGGAGATACGCAGTATTTT. Translation gives CASSLDLVASGGDTQYF. Full variable domain (rest looked up from reference TRBV11-2 and TRBJ2-3): EAGVAQSPRYKIIEKRQSVAFWCNPISGHATLYWYQQILGQGPKLLIQFQNNGVVDDSQLPKDRFSAERLKGVDSTLKIQPAKLEDSAVYLCASSLDLVASGGDTQYFGPGTRLTVL.

The V gene is TRBV2, the J gene TRBJ1-2; D perhaps matches TRBD1 (5 bases). Trimming removed 4 bases at V and 8 bases at J, with 14 bases between. This CDR3 contains 13 residues. CDR1 SNHLY and CDR2 FYNNEI come from the germline V gene. CDR3 sequence: CASSADSLLGYTF. Written as DNA, the CDR3 is TGTGCCAGCAGTGCCGACAGCTTATTAGGCTACACCTTC.

The V call is TRBV30, the J call TRBJ1-5, with 7 bases aligning to TRBD1. This CDR3 is 14 amino acids long. The V gene end was trimmed by 5 bases and the J gene end by 1 base; junction bases not matched to a gene: 5. Looked up from germline, CDR1 is GTSNPN and CDR2 is SVGIG (reference sequence). CDR3 DNA: TGTGCCTGGGCGACAGGGACGAGCAATCAGCCCCAGCATTTT. Translating gives CAWATGTSNQPQHF.